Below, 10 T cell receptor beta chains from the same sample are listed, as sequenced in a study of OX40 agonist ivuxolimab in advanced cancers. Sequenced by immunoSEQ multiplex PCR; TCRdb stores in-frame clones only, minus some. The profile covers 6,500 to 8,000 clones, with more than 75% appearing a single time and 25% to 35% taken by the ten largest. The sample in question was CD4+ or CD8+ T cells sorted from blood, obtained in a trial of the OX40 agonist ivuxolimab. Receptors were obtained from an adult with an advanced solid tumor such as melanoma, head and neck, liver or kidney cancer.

CDR3 region: CASSPGTGYTDTQYF. The DNA for the CDR3 is TGTGCCAGCAGCCCCGGGACAGGGTACACAGATACGCAGTATTTT. The J gene is TRBJ2-3, the V gene TRBV7-9, with 9 bases aligning to TRBD1. The CDR3 consists of 15 residues. The V and J ends lost 5 bases and 2 bases, in that order; junction bases with no gene match: 5. The V gene's germline CDR1 is SEHNR and CDR2 FQNEAQ (reference sequence).

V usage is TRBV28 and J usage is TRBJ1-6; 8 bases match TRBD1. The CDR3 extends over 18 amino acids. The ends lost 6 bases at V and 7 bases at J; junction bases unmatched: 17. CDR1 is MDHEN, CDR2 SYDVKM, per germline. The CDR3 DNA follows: TGTGCCAGCAGGTGGGACCGGGGACAGGTCCATCGGAATTCACCCCTCCACTTT. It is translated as CASRWDRGQVHRNSPLHF.

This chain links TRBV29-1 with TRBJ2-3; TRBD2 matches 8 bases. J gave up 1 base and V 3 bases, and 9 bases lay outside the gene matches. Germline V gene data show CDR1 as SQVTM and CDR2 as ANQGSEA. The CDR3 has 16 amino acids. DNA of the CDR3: TGCAGCGTTGAGGGGGGAGCGGGAGATGGCACAGATACGCAGTATTTT. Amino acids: CSVEGGAGDGTDTQYF.

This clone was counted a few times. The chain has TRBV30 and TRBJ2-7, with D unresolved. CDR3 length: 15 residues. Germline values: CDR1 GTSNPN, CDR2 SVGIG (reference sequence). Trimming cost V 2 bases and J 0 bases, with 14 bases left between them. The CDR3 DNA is TGTGCCTGGAGTCACTCGGGTATAAGCTCCTACGAGCAGTACTTC. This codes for CAWSHSGISSYEQYF.

Here the CDR3 reads CSARTSDTQYF. The CDR3 nucleotides are TGCAGTGCTAGAACGTCAGATACGCAGTATTTT. The V call is TRBV20-1, the J call TRBJ2-3; D gene uncertain. The ends were cut back, 2 bases at V and 4 bases at J, with 4 bases in the middle. CDR1 is DFQATT, CDR2 SNEGSKA, per germline (reference sequence). This CDR3 contains 11 residues.

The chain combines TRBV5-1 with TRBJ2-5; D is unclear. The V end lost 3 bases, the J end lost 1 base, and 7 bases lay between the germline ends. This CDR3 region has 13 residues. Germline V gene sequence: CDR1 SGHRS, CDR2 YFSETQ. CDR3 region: CASSSNRQETQYF. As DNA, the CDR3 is TGCGCCAGCAGCTCAAACCGCCAAGAGACCCAGTACTTC.

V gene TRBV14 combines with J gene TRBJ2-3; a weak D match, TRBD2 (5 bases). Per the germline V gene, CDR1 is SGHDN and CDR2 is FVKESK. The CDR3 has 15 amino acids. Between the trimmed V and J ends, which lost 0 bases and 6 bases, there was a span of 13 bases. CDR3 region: CASSQEVASMDTQYF. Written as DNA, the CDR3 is TGTGCCAGCAGCCAAGAGGTGGCTAGCATGGATACGCAGTATTTT.

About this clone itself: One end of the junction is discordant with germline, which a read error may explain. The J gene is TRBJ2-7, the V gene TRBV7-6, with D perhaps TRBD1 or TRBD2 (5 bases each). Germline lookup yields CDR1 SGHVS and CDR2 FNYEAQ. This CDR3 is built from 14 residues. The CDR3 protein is CASSLVTEGYEQHF. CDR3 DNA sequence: TGTGCCAGCAGCTTAGTGACAGAGGGCTACGAGCAGCACTTC. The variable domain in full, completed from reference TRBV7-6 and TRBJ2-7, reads GAGVSQSPRYKVTKRGQDVALRCDPISGHVSLYWYRQALGQGPEFLTYFNYEAQQDKSGLPNDRFSAERPEGSISTLTIQRTEQRDSAMYRCASSLVTEGYEQHFGPGTRLTVT.

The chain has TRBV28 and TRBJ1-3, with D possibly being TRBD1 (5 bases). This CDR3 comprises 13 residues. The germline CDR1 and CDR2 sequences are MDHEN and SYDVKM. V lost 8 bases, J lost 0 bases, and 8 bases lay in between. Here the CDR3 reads CASSTGSGNTIYF. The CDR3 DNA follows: TGTGCCAGCTCAACAGGCTCTGGAAACACCATATATTTT.

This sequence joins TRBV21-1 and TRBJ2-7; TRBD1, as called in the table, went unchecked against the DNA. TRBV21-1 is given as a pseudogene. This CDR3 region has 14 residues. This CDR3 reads CASRPDSATYEQYF. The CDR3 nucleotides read TGTGCCAGCAGGCCCGACAGCGCAACCTACGAGCAGTACTTC.